This TCR beta chain was profiled in a study of siplizumab effects on memory and regulatory T cells. Study findings and constraints: Memory cells seemed less diverse than naive T cells, which also seemed major contributors to the alloresponse. No more than a minor fraction of alloreactive clones could be traced back to unstimulated subsets. Naive or memory phenotype was unassignable for roughly 75-97% of proliferating CD4+ or CD8+ clones. Versus approximately 27% in controls, the mappable alloreactive CD4+ clones averaged approximately 69% Treg-derived with siplizumab.

Note on this clone: The antigen is unknown.

CDR3 size: 14 residues. V was clipped by 3 bases and J by 7 bases, with 11 bases between them. Germline V gene lookup returns CDR1 SGDLS and CDR2 YYNGEE. The table came from immunoSEQ multiplex PCR; TCRdb's copy has only in-frame clones and leaves some out. The table records about 120,000 clones, 94% of them present only once. The receptor was isolated from a human donor in good health. The chain joins TRBV9 to TRBJ1-6; D is unclear. Sequenced sample: non-Treg CD4+ T cells sorted from blood. The CDR3 region has the DNA TGTGCCAGCAGCGCCCGGGAGGCAAATTCACCCCTCCACTTT. It specifies CASSAREANSPLHF.